Presented here are 8 T cell receptor beta chains from one specimen sequenced in a study of blood T cells in healthy people across ages. The use of a sample-barcoded 5' primer and a J-beta primer mix characterized a second PCR of 7 to 11 cycles. TCRdb independently ran MiXCR on the 5' RACE reads; one entry per CDR3 protein. The sample yields 1.5 million to 2 million distinct CDR3 sequences, under 30% seen once. Sequencing was done on a sample of blood. The receptors originated from a woman in her twenties or thirties in good health.

The gene calls are TRBV10-2 and TRBJ2-1; D is ambiguous. The V and J ends lost 2 bases and 12 bases respectively, with 20 bases between them. Germline V lookup: CDR1 WSHSY, CDR2 SAAADI. This CDR3 is built from 15 residues. CDR3 loop: CASSEGNQPNDGQFF. DNA for the CDR3: TGCGCCAGCAGTGAGGGGAATCAACCAAACGATGGGCAGTTCTTC.

This clonotype showed up just a few times. This chain joins TRBV6-6 and TRBJ2-3; possibly TRBD1 or TRBD2 for D (5 bases each). Germline V CDR1 and CDR2: MNHNY, SVGAGI (reference sequence). Between the trimmed V and J ends, which lost 5 bases and 3 bases, there was a span of 18 bases. The CDR3 runs to 16 residues. The chain's CDR3 is CASSAPPGRQTDTQYF. The CDR3 DNA follows: TGTGCCAGCAGTGCTCCTCCAGGGAGACAGACAGATACGCAGTATTTT.

This sequence joins TRBV20-1 and TRBJ2-1; D gene unclear. The CDR3 extends over 14 amino acids. Germline CDR1 is DFQATT and CDR2 is SNEGSKA (reference sequence). Trimming shortened V by 0 bases and J by 13 bases, and 19 bases separated the two germline ends. CDR3 in DNA: TGCAGTGCTAGAGAGCACTCGCTGCAAGAGACCCAGTTCTTC. Translated: CSAREHSLQETQFF.

This clonotype was counted between two and nine times. V and J are TRBV11-2 and TRBJ2-7; TRBD2 matches at 9 bases. With V trimmed by 1 base and J by 2 bases, 9 bases remained unmatched. CDR1 and CDR2 from the germline V gene are SGHAT and FQNNGV. The CDR3 length is 17 residues. CDR3 region: CASSLGPPSGAPYEQYF. CDR3 DNA sequence: TGTGCCAGCAGCTTAGGGCCGCCTAGCGGGGCCCCCTACGAGCAGTACTTC.

The rearrangement joins TRBV29-1 to TRBJ2-1, with D possibly TRBD1 on 5 matching bases. V lost 5 bases and J 4 bases, leaving 12 bases between the germline ends. Per the germline V gene, CDR1 is SQVTM and CDR2 is ANQGSEA. The CDR3 consists of 13 residues. The CDR3 spells CSVTETEYNEQFF. The CDR3, as DNA: TGCAGCGTTACCGAGACAGAGTACAATGAGCAGTTCTTC.

This clonotype was found many times. This rearrangement joins TRBV20-1 to TRBJ1-2; 7 bases fit TRBD1. CDR3 length equals 15 residues. The V gene end was trimmed by 3 bases and the J gene end by 2 bases; junction bases not matched to a gene: 9. CDR1 and CDR2 (germline): DFQATT, SNEGSKA (reference sequence). The CDR3 nucleotides are TGCAGTGCTAGTATCCAAGGGGGCAGAAACTATGGCTACACCTTC. This gives the protein CSASIQGGRNYGYTF.

The chain combines TRBV5-1 with TRBJ2-3; the match to TRBD1 covers 8 bases. V dropped 4 bases and J dropped 2; count of bases not matched to a gene: 9. The CDR3 loop spans 16 amino acids. The germline V gene encodes CDR1 SGHRS and CDR2 YFSETQ. DNA for the CDR3: TGCGCCAGCAGCAGAGGGACAGGCGGAATCACAGATACGCAGTATTTT. Protein sequence: CASSRGTGGITDTQYF.

Many counts were recorded for this clonotype. A junction boundary mismatches the germline segment, possibly from a read error. V usage is TRBV5-1 and J usage is TRBJ2-1; 12 bases are a match to TRBD2. The CDR3 has 15 residues. Germline loops: CDR1 SGHRS, CDR2 YFSETQ. The CDR3 nucleotides are TGTGCCAGCAGCTTAGGGACTAGCGGGTACAATGAGCAGTTCTTC. Its protein is CASSLGTSGYNEQFF.